One and the same sample provided the 29 T cell receptor beta chains below, sequenced in a study of long-term antiretroviral therapy in people with HIV. Researchers ran immunoSEQ v3.0 at survey level. Clones were sequenced by immunoSEQ multiplex PCR, and TCRdb holds only the in-frame ones, with some missing. This table has 20,000 to 25,000 clones, around 92% appearing once. The sample was unsorted PBMCs, taken 4.4 years after starting antiretroviral therapy. The receptors stem from a woman aged 45-59 years with HIV.

In this sample, this clone turned up once. J is TRBJ1-5 and V is TRBV27; D possibly corresponds to TRBD1 (6 bases). The CDR3 is 14 amino acids. CDR1 and CDR2 from the germline V gene are MNHEY and SMNVEV (reference sequence). The V and J ends lost 4 bases and 7 bases respectively, with 14 bases between them. CDR3: CASSYSNRAQPQHF. The CDR3 DNA is TGTGCCAGCAGTTACTCCAACAGGGCGCAGCCCCAGCATTTT.

The rearrangement links TRBV5-3 to TRBJ1-2, with a weak D call TRBD1 (5 bases). TRBV5-3 has ORF status, its function being uncertain. The V end was cut by 4 bases, the J end by 5 bases, with 15 bases between. The CDR3 loop spans 14 amino acids. The CDR3 protein is CARSPRREGYGYTF. The DNA of the CDR3 is TGTGCCAGAAGCCCGAGGAGGGAGGGGTATGGCTACACCTTC.

The chain uses TRBV2 and TRBJ2-5; 16 nucleotides line up with TRBD2. Germline-derived CDR1 and CDR2 are SNHLY and FYNNEI. The CDR3 runs to 16 residues. Trimming removed 5 bases from V and 4 bases from J; junction bases left unmatched: 4. CDR3 loop: CASSWGLAGGRETQYF. CDR3 nucleotide sequence: TGTGCCAGCAGTTGGGGACTAGCGGGGGGGCGAGAGACCCAGTACTTC. Using reference TRBV2 and TRBJ2-5 for the parts outside the CDR3, the full variable domain is EPEVTQTPSHQVTQMGQEVILRCVPISNHLYFYWYRQILGQKVEFLVSFYNNEISEKSEIFDDQFSVERPDGSNFTLKIRSTKLEDSAMYFCASSWGLAGGRETQYFGPGTRLLVL.

The CDR3 sequence: CASSKGGQSNQPQHF. CDR3 bases: TGTGCCAGCAGCAAGGGGGGACAGTCAAATCAGCCCCAGCATTTT. The V call is TRBV21-1, the J call TRBJ1-5; the tabulated D call, TRBD1, remains unverified against the DNA. TRBV21-1 is a listed pseudogene. The CDR3 loop spans 15 amino acids.

The genes are TRBV5-1 and TRBJ1-3; 7 positions match TRBD1. V shed 3 bases and J 0 bases; nucleotides not matched to a gene: 6. The V gene's germline CDR1 is SGHRS and CDR2 YFSETQ. The CDR3 contains 16 residues. The CDR3 region has the DNA TGCGCCAGCAGCTCAGGGACAGTGAGCTCTGGAAACACCATATATTTT. Protein sequence: CASSSGTVSSGNTIYF.

The chain joins TRBV5-1 to TRBJ1-2; no clear D. The CDR3 has 13 residues. CDR1 is SGHRS, CDR2 YFSETQ, per germline. V was pared by 0 bases and J by 10 bases, with 13 bases between. DNA of the CDR3: TGCGCCAGCAGCTTGGCCGCTCAGCTCGACTACACCTTC. The encoded protein is CASSLAAQLDYTF.

The V call is TRBV6-5, the J call TRBJ1-1, with D possibly being TRBD1 (5 bases). V gave up 6 bases and J gave up 6 bases, with 11 bases separating them. This CDR3 spans 12 amino acids. CDR1 is MNHEY, CDR2 SVGAGI, per germline. This CDR3 reads CASRSGWAEAFF. For the CDR3, the DNA is TGTGCCAGCAGGTCAGGGTGGGCTGAAGCTTTCTTT.

V and J are TRBV7-3 and TRBJ2-5; possibly TRBD2 for D (6 bases). The CDR3 runs 15 residues. Germline V gene sequence: CDR1 SGHTA, CDR2 FQGTGA. Trimming removed 5 bases from V and 5 bases from J, with 18 bases in between. The CDR3 loop reads CASSTGLQGSETQYF. CDR3 sequence (DNA): TGTGCCAGCAGCACGGGACTCCAAGGCAGTGAGACCCAGTACTTC.

The chain carries TRBV5-4 and TRBJ2-2; D remains ambiguous. The germline V gene has CDR1 SGHNT and CDR2 YYREEE (reference sequence). The CDR3 contains 14 residues. Between the trimmed V and J ends, which lost 0 bases and 4 bases, there was a span of 7 bases. The CDR3: CASSLVGATGELFF. The CDR3 nucleotides read TGTGCCAGCAGCTTGGTGGGCGCCACCGGGGAGCTGTTTTTT.

J is TRBJ2-5 and V is TRBV6-5; D is uncertain. With 2 bases removed from V and 3 bases from J, the gap between germline ends came to 13 bases. The CDR3 spans 15 residues. The germline CDR1 and CDR2 sequences are MNHEY and SVGAGI. The CDR3 sequence is CASSYGRTAKETQYF. CDR3 coding DNA: TGTGCCAGCAGTTACGGGCGGACGGCGAAAGAGACCCAGTACTTC.

The chain is built from TRBV10-3 and TRBJ2-7; TRBD1 is a possible D gene (6 bases). The CDR3 sequence is 12 residues long. V lost 10 bases to trimming and J lost 5 bases, with 15 bases between them. Germline V gene sequence: CDR1 ENHRY, CDR2 SYGVKD. CDR3 sequence reads: CATVQGTHEQYF. CDR3 DNA: TGTGCCACGGTACAGGGAACGCACGAGCAGTACTTC.

The chain recombines TRBV4-2 with TRBJ2-5; D may be TRBD1 (6 bases). Germline V lookup: CDR1 LGHNA, CDR2 YNFKEQ. This CDR3 spans 16 amino acids. V was cut by 5 bases and J by 5 bases, with 21 bases left in between. This CDR3 is CASSDPDSEQWETQYF. In DNA, the CDR3 is TGTGCCAGCAGCGACCCGGACAGCGAGCAGTGGGAGACCCAGTACTTC.

Comments on this clone: Other nucleotide sequences from this sample produce the same CDR3. The genes are TRBV30 and TRBJ2-7; D call uncertain. The CDR3 is 12 residues long. Trimming cost V 0 bases and J 4 bases, with 7 bases left between them. CDR1 is GTSNPN, CDR2 SVGIG, per germline (reference sequence). CDR3 region: CAWSVSVYEQYF. The CDR3 DNA reads TGTGCCTGGAGTGTATCGGTGTACGAGCAGTACTTC.

V usage is TRBV5-6 and J usage is TRBJ1-1; the D is unclear. Germline assignment: CDR1 SGHDT and CDR2 YYEEEE. The CDR3 runs to 13 residues. V shed 2 bases and J shed 8 bases, with 13 bases lying between them. The CDR3 is CASSFSSRREAFF. CDR3 bases: TGTGCCAGCAGCTTCTCTAGCAGGCGAGAAGCTTTCTTT.

The chain links TRBV7-8 to TRBJ2-5; D is uncertain. In germline, CDR1 is SGHVS, CDR2 FQNEAQ. The CDR3 spans 14 residues. Deletions cut 1 base from V and 3 bases from J, with 9 bases between. The CDR3 loop is CASSLVRAEETQYF. The CDR3, as DNA: TGTGCCAGCAGCTTAGTCCGGGCCGAAGAGACCCAGTACTTC.

The V call is TRBV6-5, the J call TRBJ1-6; tentatively, D is TRBD1 (6 bases). The CDR3 sequence is 16 residues long. Germline assignment: CDR1 MNHEY and CDR2 SVGAGI. The V end lost 0 bases, the J end lost 8 bases, and 14 bases lay between the germline ends. CDR3 amino acids: CASSYSFTGKDSPLHF. CDR3 DNA: TGTGCCAGCAGTTACTCGTTCACAGGGAAGGATTCACCCCTCCACTTT.

This chain links TRBV19 with TRBJ2-1, with a weak D call TRBD2 (6 bases). V dropped 9 bases and J dropped 0 bases, with 12 bases sitting between them. This CDR3 region has 14 residues. CDR1 and CDR2 (germline): LNHDA, SQIVND (reference sequence). The CDR3 is CASRGVSSYNEQFF. The CDR3 DNA reads TGTGCCAGCCGCGGGGTCAGCTCCTACAATGAGCAGTTCTTC.

The chain carries TRBV6-5 and TRBJ1-2; possible D gene TRBD1, 6 bases. The CDR3 totals 14 residues. Germline assignment: CDR1 MNHEY and CDR2 SVGAGI. Trimming cost V 2 bases and J 4 bases, with 11 bases left between them. The CDR3: CASSYDGTSYGYTF. CDR3 DNA: TGTGCCAGCAGTTACGATGGGACATCCTATGGCTACACCTTC.

This chain connects TRBV20-1 to TRBJ1-2, with unresolved D. CDR3 length: 11 amino acids. Germline CDR1 is DFQATT and CDR2 is SNEGSKA (reference sequence). Trimming removed 3 bases at V and 4 bases at J, with 6 bases between. CDR3 region: CSASISYGYTF. CDR3 DNA: TGCAGTGCTAGTATAAGCTATGGCTACACCTTC.

The rearrangement joins TRBV6-5 to TRBJ2-1; possible D gene TRBD1, 6 bases. Trimming took 6 bases from V and 3 from J, leaving 12 bases between them. Germline CDR1 is MNHEY and CDR2 is SVGAGI. CDR3 length: 14 amino acids. The CDR3 here is CASRSDRIYNEQFF. The DNA for the CDR3 is TGTGCCAGCAGATCGGACAGAATCTACAATGAGCAGTTCTTC.

The rearrangement joins TRBV6-1 to TRBJ1-1; D is unresolved. The germline V and J ends were trimmed by 4 bases and 1 base, with 7 bases remaining between them. The CDR3 runs to 13 residues. CDR1 and CDR2 (germline): MNHNS, SASEGT. This CDR3 is CASSGPRNTEAFF. CDR3 in DNA: TGTGCCAGCAGTGGGCCACGGAACACTGAAGCTTTCTTT.

The CDR3 loop is CAMSVDSNYGYTF. The CDR3 coding sequence is TGTGCCATGTCTGTGGACAGTAACTATGGCTACACCTTC. The chain recombines TRBV10-3 with TRBJ1-2; D possibly corresponds to TRBD1 (6 bases). The CDR3 is 13 residues long. CDR1 and CDR2 from the germline V gene are ENHRY and SYGVKD. Trimming left V 9 bases short and J 1 base short, with 12 bases between.

The genes are TRBV29-1 and TRBJ1-1; no reliable D call. The CDR3 consists of 13 residues. Trimming removed 7 bases from V and 0 bases from J, with 12 bases in between. Germline CDR1 reads SQVTM; CDR2 reads ANQGSEA. The CDR3: CSASVGVNTEAFF. CDR3 DNA: TGCAGCGCCTCGGTGGGAGTGAACACTGAAGCTTTCTTT.

The chain combines TRBV6-1 with TRBJ1-2; D might be TRBD1 (6 bases). Germline V gives CDR1 MNHNS, CDR2 SASEGT. Trimming removed 6 bases at V and 3 bases at J, with 8 bases between. The CDR3 is made up of 12 amino acids. The CDR3 DNA is TGTGCCAGCAGCCGGACAGACTATGGCTACACCTTC. Protein: CASSRTDYGYTF.

The chain uses TRBV21-1 and TRBJ1-2. TRBV21-1 is recorded as a pseudogene. The CDR3 has 19 residues. CDR3 in amino acids: CASSPTKSIRSGRSPGYTF. CDR3 sequence (DNA): TGTGCCAGCAGCCCGACAAAGAGTATAAGGTCAGGGAGGAGCCCAGGCTACACCTTC.

This chain uses TRBV19 with TRBJ2-7; 7 nucleotides line up with TRBD1. The V gene's germline CDR1 is LNHDA and CDR2 SQIVND (reference sequence). V was pared by 9 bases and J by 2 bases, with 10 bases of the junction left unmatched. This CDR3 comprises 14 residues. The CDR3 loop is CASNGQESPYEQYF. In DNA, the CDR3 is TGTGCCAGCAATGGACAGGAGAGCCCCTACGAGCAGTACTTC.

V usage is TRBV6-5 and J usage is TRBJ1-2; 9 bases line up with TRBD1. The CDR3 is made up of 15 amino acids. V shed 4 bases and J 4 bases; nucleotides not matched to a gene: 7. Germline V CDR1 and CDR2: MNHEY, SVGAGI. In nucleotides, the CDR3 is TGTGCCAGCAGTTCGCAAGGGACAGGGTCCTATGGCTACACCTTC. Amino acid sequence: CASSSQGTGSYGYTF.

V gene TRBV6-5 combines with J gene TRBJ2-5; D is uncertain. The CDR3 contains 13 residues. V was clipped by 2 bases and J by 9 bases, with 13 bases between them. Germline loops: CDR1 MNHEY, CDR2 SVGAGI. The CDR3 sequence is CASSYGIARSQYF. The CDR3 DNA sequence: TGTGCCAGCAGTTACGGAATAGCTCGGTCCCAGTACTTC.

The CDR3 region has the DNA TGTGCCAGCAGTCGCGACAGGACAGGGTACAATGAGCAGTTCTTC. Protein: CASSRDRTGYNEQFF. The chain uses TRBV27 and TRBJ2-1; 8 nucleotides align to TRBD1. The CDR3 has 15 residues. Germline values: CDR1 MNHEY, CDR2 SMNVEV (reference sequence). Trimming at V came to 5 bases and at J to 4 bases, leaving 7 bases not matched to a gene.